One and the same sample provided the 3 T cell receptor beta chains below, sequenced in a study of T cells in Graves' hyperthyroidism and ophthalmopathy. TCR beta CDR3 regions were amplified from RNA transcripts. Primed by the HTBI set, a first-round RT-PCR was run on the TCR CDR3. Using its own MiXCR run on the multiplex PCR reads, TCRdb lists one record per CDR3 protein. The table records under 350,000 distinct CDR3 sequences, approximately 18% of them present only once. The sample taken for sequencing was blood. The receptor source for this set is a woman in her forties or fifties with Graves' hyperthyroidism.

The chain combines TRBV5-1 with TRBJ2-7; possibly TRBD1 for D (6 bases). V was shortened by 4 bases and J by 7 bases, with 18 bases between the two germline ends. Germline V gives CDR1 SGHRS, CDR2 YFSETQ. The length of the CDR3 is 14 residues. As DNA, the CDR3 is TGCGCCAGCAGCGCAGGGGCTTACGGCGGAGAGCAGTACGTC. Protein sequence: CASSAGAYGGEQYV.

At least ten counts were recorded for this clonotype. The chain recombines TRBV20-1 with TRBJ1-2; D not certain. The CDR3 has 12 residues. Trimming removed 0 bases at V and 4 bases at J, with 6 bases between. CDR1 DFQATT and CDR2 SNEGSKA come from the germline V gene (reference sequence). CDR3 nucleotide sequence: TGCAGTGCTAGAGAGGTGGGCTATGGCTACACCTTC. The encoded protein is CSAREVGYGYTF.

This clonotype was counted many times. V is TRBV20-1 and J is TRBJ2-3; 9 bases are shared with TRBD2. V was pared by 4 bases and J by 2 bases, with 7 bases of the junction left unmatched. This CDR3 comprises 15 residues. From germline, CDR1 is DFQATT and CDR2 SNEGSKA (reference sequence). This CDR3 is CSAIPLAGATDTQYF. The DNA of the CDR3 is TGCAGTGCTATACCGTTAGCGGGGGCCACAGATACGCAGTATTTT.